The T cell receptor (beta chain) under discussion was sequenced for a study of long-term antiretroviral therapy in people with HIV. V lost 4 bases and J lost 2, with 11 bases in between. The germline V gene has CDR1 GTSNPN and CDR2 SVGIG (reference sequence). The CDR3 has 13 residues. Sequencing used immunoSEQ v3.0 at survey level. Sequencing efforts were directed toward about 40,000-55,000 T-cell genomes per sample. TCRdb's copy holds only in-frame clones and misses some; the assay was immunoSEQ multiplex PCR. The repertoire has approximately 22,000 clones, 80% to 85% of them found once; the top ten carry around 3.1%.

The chain carries TRBV30 and TRBJ2-5; a weak D match, TRBD2 (5 bases). Material: unsorted PBMCs, obtained 1.9 years after starting antiretroviral therapy. The sequence came from a woman between 45 and 65 years old with HIV. The DNA of the CDR3 is TGTGCCTGGACTCAGCGGAGACAAGAGACCCAGTACTTC. Amino acid sequence: CAWTQRRQETQYF.